The 27 T cell receptor beta chains below were found in one sample sequenced in a study of PD-1 blockade in classical Hodgkin lymphoma. Every patient relapsed after autologous stem cell transplantation, and brentuximab vedotin exposure varied. Libraries were prepared by immunoSEQ multiplex PCR; TCRdb keeps only in-frame clonotypes and omits some of them. Of tens of thousands of clones in the sample, roughly 75% were seen once. Sequencing was performed on peripheral blood mononuclear cells (PBMCs), taken before the second cycle of nivolumab. Source of these receptors: a human donor with classical Hodgkin lymphoma.

For the CDR3, the DNA is TGTGCCTCCGTGGAGGTAGGGGGCGGCGGTGAAAAACTGTTTTTT. This translates into CASVEVGGGGEKLFF. V and J are TRBV6-1 and TRBJ1-4; TRBD1 matches at 7 bases. This CDR3 contains 15 residues. Germline assignment: CDR1 MNHNS and CDR2 SASEGT. V gave up 11 bases and J gave up 7 bases; unmatched junction bases: 16.

V gene TRBV7-2 combines with J gene TRBJ2-3; D tentatively fits TRBD1 or TRBD2 (5 bases each). V lost 2 bases and J 2 bases, leaving 8 bases between the germline ends. Germline V gene lookup returns CDR1 SGHTA and CDR2 FQGNSA. This CDR3 comprises 14 residues. CDR3 protein: CASSLRDHTDTQYF. CDR3 DNA sequence: TGTGCCAGCAGCTTAAGGGACCACACAGATACGCAGTATTTT.

This chain connects TRBV11-2 to TRBJ1-1; 7 bases are a match to TRBD1. The V gene end was trimmed by 4 bases and the J gene end by 4 bases; junction bases not matched to a gene: 3. CDR3 size: 13 residues. Germline values: CDR1 SGHAT, CDR2 FQNNGV. CDR3: CASSYRQGTEAFF. Here the CDR3 DNA reads TGTGCCAGCAGCTACCGACAGGGCACTGAAGCTTTCTTT.

The rearrangement links TRBV6-1 to TRBJ2-5; D not certain. The germline V gene has CDR1 MNHNS and CDR2 SASEGT. CDR3 length: 12 residues. The V end was cut by 2 bases, the J end by 5 bases, with 6 bases between. CDR3 sequence reads: CASSETWETQYF. For the CDR3, the DNA is TGTGCCAGCAGTGAAACATGGGAGACCCAGTACTTC.

This chain joins TRBV28 and TRBJ1-4; 7 positions agree with TRBD1. The CDR3 runs 14 residues. The J segment lost 7 bases and the V segment lost 4 bases, leaving 6 bases of the junction unmatched. The germline gives CDR1 MDHEN, CDR2 SYDVKM. The CDR3 DNA reads as TGTGCCAGCAGTTCTTACAGGGGTGGTGAAAAACTGTTTTTT. It is translated as CASSSYRGGEKLFF.

The CDR3 here is CASSLSRSRYGYTF. The CDR3 DNA follows: TGTGCCAGCAGTTTATCAAGGAGTCGCTATGGCTACACCTTC. The chain recombines TRBV28 with TRBJ1-2; D uncertain. With 1 base removed from V and 4 bases from J, the gap between germline ends came to 10 bases. Germline CDR1 is MDHEN and CDR2 is SYDVKM. The CDR3 totals 14 residues.

V gene TRBV28 combines with J gene TRBJ1-5; D remains unclear. CDR1 and CDR2 from the germline V gene are MDHEN and SYDVKM. The CDR3 runs to 15 residues. V lost 7 bases and J lost 1, with 14 bases in between. The CDR3 region has the DNA TGTGCCAGCACCCTACCCTCGGGGAGCAATCAGCCCCAGCATTTT. Protein sequence: CASTLPSGSNQPQHF.

This clone was counted once. This chain uses TRBV7-9 with TRBJ1-2; D is undetermined. Germline assignment: CDR1 SEHNR and CDR2 FQNEAQ (reference sequence). The ends were cut back, 3 bases at V and 7 bases at J, with 9 bases in the middle. CDR3 length equals 12 residues. CDR3 region: CASSFRGGGYTF. The CDR3 nucleotides are TGTGCCAGCAGCTTTCGGGGTGGTGGCTACACCTTC. Together with reference TRBV7-9 and TRBJ1-2, the CDR3 gives the full variable domain: DTGVSQNPRHKITKRGQNVTFRCDPISEHNRLYWYRQTLGQGPEFLTYFQNEAQLEKSRLLSDRFSAERPKGSFSTLEIQRTEQGDSAMYLCASSFRGGGYTFGSGTRLTVV.

This chain connects TRBV15 to TRBJ2-7, with 8 bases aligning to TRBD2. The CDR3 loop spans 16 amino acids. With V trimmed by 0 bases and J by 3 bases, 7 bases remained unmatched. CDR1 is LNHNV, CDR2 YYDKDF, per germline (reference sequence). In DNA, the CDR3 is TGTGCCACCAGCAGAGACTTACCGGGACTAGTCTACGAGCAGTACTTC. This sequence encodes CATSRDLPGLVYEQYF.

This clone was observed once. This chain uses TRBV7-2 with TRBJ1-1; the D is unclear. The germline V and J ends were trimmed by 5 bases and 0 bases, with 4 bases remaining between them. The germline gives CDR1 SGHTA, CDR2 FQGNSA. The CDR3 spans 12 residues. CDR3: CASSRVNTEAFF. The CDR3 region has the DNA TGTGCCAGCAGCCGGGTGAACACTGAAGCTTTCTTT.

The CDR3 loop is CASSESGLGTEAFF. The CDR3 DNA follows: TGCGCCAGCAGTGAGTCGGGATTGGGCACTGAAGCTTTCTTT. The rearrangement links TRBV10-1 to TRBJ1-1; D call uncertain. The CDR3 is 14 amino acids. The germline V gene encodes CDR1 WNHNN and CDR2 SYGVQD (reference sequence). The V gene lost 0 bases and the J gene lost 4 bases, with 9 bases spanning the gap.

This clone has a single count. The chain carries TRBV6-5 and TRBJ1-2; 10 nucleotides match TRBD1. The J segment lost 8 bases and the V segment lost 4 bases, leaving 4 bases of the junction unmatched. The CDR3 spans 13 residues. Germline CDR1 and CDR2: MNHEY and SVGAGI. The CDR3 nucleotides are TGTGCCAGCAGTTTGGGACAGGGGAGCGGCTACACCTTC. This sequence encodes CASSLGQGSGYTF.

This chain's CDR3 is CASSLTGTGFEKLFF. The CDR3 DNA is TGCGCCAGCAGCCTAACCGGGACAGGGTTTGAAAAACTGTTTTTT. V and J are TRBV4-1 and TRBJ1-4, with 9 bases identical to TRBD1. This CDR3 has 15 residues. With 4 bases clipped from V and 7 bases from J, the junction kept 7 bases outside the gene matches. Germline-derived CDR1 and CDR2 are MGHRA and YSYEKL.

The chain employs TRBV14 and TRBJ2-6; the D gene is possibly TRBD2 (5 bases). The CDR3 extends over 18 amino acids. Germline V CDR1 and CDR2: SGHDN, FVKESK. V was clipped by 3 bases and J by 0 bases, with 15 bases between them. The CDR3 loop is CASSHVRTALSGANVLTF. The CDR3, as DNA: TGTGCCAGCAGCCACGTTAGGACTGCCCTCTCTGGGGCCAACGTCCTGACTTTC.

The V call is TRBV6-6, the J call TRBJ2-1; a weak D match, TRBD2 (6 bases). V lost 5 bases and J lost 5, with 16 bases in between. The CDR3 consists of 15 residues. Germline V CDR1 and CDR2: MNHNY, SVGAGI (reference sequence). CDR3 amino acids: CASSAAGTDNNEQFF. The CDR3 coding sequence is TGTGCCAGCAGTGCAGCGGGTACCGATAACAATGAGCAGTTCTTC.

This clone was recorded only once. V usage is TRBV4-1 and J usage is TRBJ2-1, with 7 bases identical to TRBD2. The CDR3 contains 16 residues. Germline lookup yields CDR1 MGHRA and CDR2 YSYEKL. With 1 base clipped from V and 2 bases from J, the junction kept 5 bases outside the gene matches. This CDR3 reads CASSQGGSQPYNEQFF. The CDR3 nucleotides read TGCGCCAGCAGCCAAGGCGGGAGCCAACCCTACAATGAGCAGTTCTTC.

The CDR3 region is CAWSSGGDTQYF. In DNA form, the CDR3 reads TGTGCCTGGAGTTCCGGGGGGGATACGCAGTATTTT. The chain recombines TRBV30 with TRBJ2-3, with 7 bases matching TRBD2. Germline CDR1 and CDR2: GTSNPN and SVGIG (reference sequence). The CDR3 spans 12 residues. The V segment lost 2 bases and the J segment 6 bases; nucleotides outside the gene matches: 2.

V and J are TRBV28 and TRBJ1-2, with 7 bases lining up with TRBD1. V lost 4 bases, J lost 5 bases, and 10 bases stayed unmatched. The CDR3 length is 15 residues. Germline V lookup: CDR1 MDHEN, CDR2 SYDVKM. CDR3 amino acids: CASSSTGTDAYGYTF. The CDR3 region has the DNA TGTGCCAGCAGTTCTACCGGGACAGACGCTTATGGCTACACCTTC.

This clone has a single count. The rearrangement uses TRBV10-3 and TRBJ2-3, with 10 bases fitting TRBD2. V trimming: 2 bases; J trimming: 0 bases; junction bases outside the gene matches: 2. There are 16 residues in the CDR3. Germline CDR1 reads ENHRY; CDR2 reads SYGVKD. CDR3 bases: TGTGCCATCAGTGAGCCTAGCGGGAGTAGCACAGATACGCAGTATTTT. It yields the protein CAISEPSGSSTDTQYF.

The chain is built from TRBV7-2 and TRBJ1-3; 7 bases match TRBD1. The germline gives CDR1 SGHTA, CDR2 FQGNSA. The CDR3 has 15 residues. J was trimmed by 4 bases and V by 5 bases; bases with no gene match: 8. CDR3 DNA sequence: TGTGCCAGCAGCATGGTACAGGGGTTGGGAAACACCATATATTTT. It specifies CASSMVQGLGNTIYF. Complete variable domain (other parts from reference TRBV7-2 and TRBJ1-3): GAGVSQSPSNKVTEKGKDVELRCDPISGHTALYWYRQSLGQGLEFLIYFQGNSAPDKSGLPSDRFSAERTGGSVSTLTIQRTQQEDSAVYLCASSMVQGLGNTIYFGEGSWLTVV.

This rearrangement joins TRBV5-1 to TRBJ2-2; TRBD1 agrees at 7 bases. This CDR3 region has 13 residues. CDR1 and CDR2 from the germline V gene are SGHRS and YFSETQ. J was trimmed by 5 bases and V by 6 bases; bases with no gene match: 4. CDR3 bases: TGCGCCAGCACAGGGGGTTATACCGGGGAGCTGTTTTTT. Translated, it gives CASTGGYTGELFF.

The rearrangement joins TRBV6-1 to TRBJ2-7; 13 bases fit TRBD2. This CDR3 is built from 15 residues. Germline trimming cut 6 bases from V and 4 bases from J; bases unmatched to any gene: 6. Germline V gene sequence: CDR1 MNHNS, CDR2 SASEGT. The CDR3: CASSQGLAGAYEQYF. As DNA, the CDR3 is TGTGCCAGCAGCCAAGGACTAGCGGGAGCGTACGAGCAGTACTTC.

This rearrangement joins TRBV5-4 to TRBJ2-1; weak D call: TRBD1 (5 bases). CDR1 SGHNT and CDR2 YYREEE come from the germline V gene (reference sequence). V shed 4 bases and J shed 0 bases, with 11 bases lying between them. CDR3 length: 15 amino acids. The CDR3 reads CASSLQGISYNEQFF. The DNA of the CDR3 is TGTGCCAGCAGCCTCCAGGGAATCTCCTACAATGAGCAGTTCTTC.

The chain employs TRBV5-3 and TRBJ1-4, with 9 positions matching TRBD1. TRBV5-3 is an open reading frame, and its role is uncertain. The CDR3 covers 14 residues. The J segment lost 7 bases and the V segment lost 5 bases, leaving 6 bases of the junction unmatched. In DNA form, the CDR3 reads TGTGCCAGAAGACCGGACAGGGGAAGTGAAAAACTGTTTTTT. Protein: CARRPDRGSEKLFF.

The V call is TRBV25-1, the J call TRBJ1-4; a weak D match, TRBD1 (5 bases). Germline V gives CDR1 MGHDK, CDR2 SYGVNS. This CDR3 is built from 17 residues. Trimming cost V 6 bases and J 0 bases, with 17 bases left between them. The CDR3 reads CASSLPGFGATNEKLFF. The CDR3 DNA reads as TGTGCCAGCAGCCTCCCAGGGTTCGGTGCAACTAATGAAAAACTGTTTTTT.

This clone showed up just a few times. The chain recombines TRBV4-1 with TRBJ2-7, with unresolved D. Trimming took 2 bases from V and 2 from J, leaving 16 bases between them. CDR3 size: 16 residues. Germline-derived CDR1 and CDR2 are MGHRA and YSYEKL. In nucleotides, the CDR3 is TGCGCCAGCAGCCAATCGGCCGAACTTCTTCCCTACGAGCAGTACTTC. Translated, it gives CASSQSAELLPYEQYF.

This chain uses TRBV30 with TRBJ1-4, with D possibly matching TRBD1 (5 bases). Germline V lookup: CDR1 GTSNPN, CDR2 SVGIG (reference sequence). Trimming shortened V by 0 bases and J by 8 bases, and 13 bases separated the two germline ends. The CDR3 sequence is 14 residues long. CDR3 sequence reads: CAWSVGTGAEKLFF. The CDR3, as DNA: TGTGCCTGGAGTGTTGGGACGGGAGCAGAAAAACTGTTTTTT.